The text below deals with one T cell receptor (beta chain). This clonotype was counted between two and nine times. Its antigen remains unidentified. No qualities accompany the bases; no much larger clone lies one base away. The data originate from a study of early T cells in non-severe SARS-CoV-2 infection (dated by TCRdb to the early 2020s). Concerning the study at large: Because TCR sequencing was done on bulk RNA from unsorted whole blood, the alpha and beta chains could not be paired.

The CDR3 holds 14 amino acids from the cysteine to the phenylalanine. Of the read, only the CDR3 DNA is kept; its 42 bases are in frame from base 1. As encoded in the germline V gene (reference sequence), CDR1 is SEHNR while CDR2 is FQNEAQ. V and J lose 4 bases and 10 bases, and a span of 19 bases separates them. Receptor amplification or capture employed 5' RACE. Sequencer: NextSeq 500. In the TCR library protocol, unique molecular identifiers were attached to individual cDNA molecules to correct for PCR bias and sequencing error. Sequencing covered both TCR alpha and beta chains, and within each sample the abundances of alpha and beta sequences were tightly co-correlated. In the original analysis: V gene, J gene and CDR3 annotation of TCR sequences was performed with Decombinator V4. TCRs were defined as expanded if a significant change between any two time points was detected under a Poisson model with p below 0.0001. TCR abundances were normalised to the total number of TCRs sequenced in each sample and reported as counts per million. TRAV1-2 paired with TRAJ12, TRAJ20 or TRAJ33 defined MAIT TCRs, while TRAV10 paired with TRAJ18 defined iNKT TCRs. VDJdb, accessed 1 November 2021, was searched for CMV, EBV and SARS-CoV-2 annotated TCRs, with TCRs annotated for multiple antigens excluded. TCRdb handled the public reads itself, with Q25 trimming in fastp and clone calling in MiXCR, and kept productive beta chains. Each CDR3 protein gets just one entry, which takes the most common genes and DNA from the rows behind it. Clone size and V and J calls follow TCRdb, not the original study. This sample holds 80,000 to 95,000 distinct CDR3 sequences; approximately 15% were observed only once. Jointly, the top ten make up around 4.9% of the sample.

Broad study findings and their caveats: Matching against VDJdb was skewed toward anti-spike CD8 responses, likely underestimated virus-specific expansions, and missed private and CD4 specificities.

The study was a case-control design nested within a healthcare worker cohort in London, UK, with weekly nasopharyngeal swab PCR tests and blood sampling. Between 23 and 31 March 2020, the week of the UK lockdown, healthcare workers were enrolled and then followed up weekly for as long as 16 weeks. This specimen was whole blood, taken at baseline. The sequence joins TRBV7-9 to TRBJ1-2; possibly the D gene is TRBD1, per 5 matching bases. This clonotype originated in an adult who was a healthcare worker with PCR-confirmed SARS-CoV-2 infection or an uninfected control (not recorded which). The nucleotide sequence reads TGTGCCAGCAGCTCTGGGGCAGACAGACTTCCCTACACCTTC. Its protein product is CASSSGADRLPYTF.